This T cell receptor beta chain was observed in a study of T-cell memory formation after mild COVID-19. The CDR3 has 15 residues. The germline V gene has CDR1 DFQATT and CDR2 SNEGSKA (reference sequence). Trimming removed 0 bases from V and 2 bases from J; junction bases left unmatched: 4. Using constant-segment primers, 5'RACE produced TCR alpha and TCR beta cDNA libraries carrying sample barcodes and UMIs. TCRdb re-analysed the 5' RACE reads in MiXCR, keeping a single row per CDR3 protein. The sample has 170,000 or so distinct CDR3 sequences, about a fifth seen once. The material sequenced was PBMCs or a T cell subset sorted from them (not recorded which). V and J are TRBV20-1 and TRBJ2-7, with 10 bases fitting TRBD2. The sequence was collected from an adult woman who had mild COVID-19 (a few samples of this study predate the infection). Cell type and time point are not known. The CDR3 loop reads CSARDRLAGAYEQYF. The CDR3, as DNA: TGCAGTGCTAGAGATCGGCTAGCGGGAGCCTACGAGCAGTACTTC.